This T cell receptor beta chain is drawn from a study of blood T cell repertoires in COVID-19 (TCRdb year 2020). With regard to the full study: The collaborator samples originated in the United States, Italy and Spain and spanned the acute and convalescent phases of COVID-19. The material from the prospective study consisted of cDNA or gDNA derived from T cells, B-cell-depleted T cells, or PBMCs. Subjects who had been exposed to COVID-19, were actively infected with it, or had recovered from it provided the deeply sampled blood TCRbeta repertoires that made up the dataset. A freely available public database, intended as a resource for researchers studying the immune response to SARS-CoV-2, is where the repertoires were released. The samples were drawn from the first 160 participants of the ongoing ImmuneRACE study and from under 1,500 subjects provided by 6 global collaborators. Nearly every sample came with metadata listing a de-identified subject ID, COVID-19 status, age in years and sex. HLA class I and class II types, where available, came from metadata supplied by the sample provider rather than from assay-based typing.

The collaborating institutions used their own protocols to collect whole blood in K2EDTA tubes. Collaborator samples were shipped for TCRbeta analysis as frozen whole blood, isolated PBMCs, or DNA extracted from either sample type. As to this clone: What this receptor recognizes is not known. The sample holds no much larger clone one base away, and base qualities are not on file.

Points the paper makes about the study in general: Clinical and demographic metadata were provided uncurated, with the amount varying by source and participant.

V and J are truncated by 4 bases and 2 bases respectively, leaving an intervening sequence of 15 bases. The CDR3 runs 16 amino acids, cysteine and phenylalanine included. Just CDR3 DNA is preserved here, 48 bases in frame from base 1. As encoded in the germline V gene, CDR1 is KGHSH while CDR2 is LQKENI. The immunoSEQ Assay, a bias-controlled multiplex PCR, was used to amplify TCRbeta CDR3 regions from genomic DNA. On the study's bioinformatics: Nucleated cell counts per sample were estimated from amplification of reference gene primers within the assay. To quantify the absolute abundance of each unique TCRbeta CDR3 rearrangement, sequence reads were collapsed and filtered. For each sample, productive Simpson clonality was calculated as the square root of Simpson's diversity index over productive rearrangements. TCRdb holds this immuneACCESS table with in-frame rearrangements only. Some clones are missing; in checked studies, unresolved V genes explain under half, and the rest has no known cause. The DNA gave D and trimming, while V, J and clone size come from that table. This sample holds more than 200,000 clones; roughly 84% were observed only once. 3% to 4% of the sample is held by the ten biggest clonotypes.

In this chain, TRBV18 is recombined with TRBJ1-3, with a weak D call of TRBD1 (5 bases match). This sequence originates from a woman aged 40 to 50 with active or convalescent COVID-19. The sequencing input was peripheral blood. The DNA sequence is given as TGTGCCAGCTCACGCTCAGGGATCCGCACTGGAAACACCATATATTTT. Translated, this is CASSRSGIRTGNTIYF.